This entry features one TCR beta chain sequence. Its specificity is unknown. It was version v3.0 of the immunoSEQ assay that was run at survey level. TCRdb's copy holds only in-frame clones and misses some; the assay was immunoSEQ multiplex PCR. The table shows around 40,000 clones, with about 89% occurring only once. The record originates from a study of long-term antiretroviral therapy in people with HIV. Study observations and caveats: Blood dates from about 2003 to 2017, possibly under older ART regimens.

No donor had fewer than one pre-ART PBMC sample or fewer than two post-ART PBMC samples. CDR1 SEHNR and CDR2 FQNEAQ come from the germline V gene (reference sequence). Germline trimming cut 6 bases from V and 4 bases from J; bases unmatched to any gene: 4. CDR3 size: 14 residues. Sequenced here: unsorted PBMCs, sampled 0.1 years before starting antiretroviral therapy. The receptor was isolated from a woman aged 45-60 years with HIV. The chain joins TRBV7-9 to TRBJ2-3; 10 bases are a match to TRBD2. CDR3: CASRKSGGADTQYF. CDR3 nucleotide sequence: TGTGCCAGCAGAAAAAGCGGGGGGGCAGATACGCAGTATTTT.